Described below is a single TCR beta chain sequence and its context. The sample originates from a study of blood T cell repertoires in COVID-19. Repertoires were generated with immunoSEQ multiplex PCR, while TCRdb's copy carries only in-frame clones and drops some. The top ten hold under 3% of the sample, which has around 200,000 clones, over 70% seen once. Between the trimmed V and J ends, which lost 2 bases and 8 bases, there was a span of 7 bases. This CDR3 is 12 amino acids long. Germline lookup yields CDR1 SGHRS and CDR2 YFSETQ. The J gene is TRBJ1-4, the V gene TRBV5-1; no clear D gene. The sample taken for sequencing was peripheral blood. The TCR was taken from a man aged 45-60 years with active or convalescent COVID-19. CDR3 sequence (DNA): TGCGCCAGCAGCTTTCTAAAGGAAAAACTGTTTTTT. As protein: CASSFLKEKLFF.